Here is one T cell receptor (beta chain) with its context. The antigen it binds to is not known. Base qualities are not at hand, and no much larger clone is one base apart. This sample is part of a study (dated by TCRdb to about 2013). CDR1 and CDR2 are drawn from the germline V gene: SQVTM, ANQGSEA. Its CDR3 holds 13 amino acids, cysteine through phenylalanine. Just the 39-base CDR3 DNA is kept, in frame starting at base 1. The trim is 3 bases for V and 0 bases for J, with a gap of 6 bases between the germline ends. TCRdb lists the instrument as Illumina Genome Analyzer IIx. TCRdb itself trimmed the public reads at Q25 with fastp, ran MiXCR and retained productive beta chains. Rows are unified per CDR3 protein, each entry keeping the most common DNA and genes. The sample has 15,000 or so distinct CDR3 sequences on record, approximately 30% of them singletons. Of the sample, about 15% falls within the top ten clones.

Sequencing input: blood. This sequence uses TRBV29-1 and TRBJ1-5, with the D segment identity uncertain. This TCR was sampled from a human donor. The CDR3 region reads CSVDSTSNQPQHF. The nucleotide sequence reads TGCAGCGTTGACAGCACTAGCAATCAGCCCCAGCATTTT.